This T cell receptor (beta chain) was recovered during a study of regulatory T cells in long-lasting Graves disease. About the study: The study counted Graves' disease as persistent given over 5 years of antithyroid drugs and positive TSH receptor antibodies. Whole-study results and caveats: Study of thyroid tissue was not done, with only peripheral blood studied. There were preferences for TRBV28, TRBJ1-2 and TRBJ2-5 in persistent disease.

Time point indicated: persistent/refractory GD, antithyroid drugs over 5 years with positive TRAb. Generation of the TCR library employed RNA extracted from PBMCs. From an endocrinology department in Xi'an, China, came the patients. A remark on this clonotype: Its antigen is still unknown.

Arm-PCR with iRepertoire HTBI primers amplified the CDR3 regions for these TCR beta libraries. TCRdb reprocessed the multiplex PCR reads with MiXCR, giving one entry per CDR3 protein. The sample includes hundreds of thousands of distinct CDR3 sequences, 21% seen only once; the top ten take about 13%. V gave up 2 bases and J gave up 3 bases, with 7 bases separating them. CDR1 and CDR2 (germline): MRHNA, SNTAGT. This CDR3 has 14 amino acids. The V and J genes are TRBV6-4 and TRBJ2-2; D call uncertain. Sequences were derived from peripheral blood mononuclear cells (PBMCs), sampled when the disease was refractory, from a patient treated with antithyroid drugs. The receptor was derived from a female donor with Graves disease. CDR3: CASSDGSDTGELFF. The DNA for the CDR3 is TGTGCCAGCAGTGACGGTTCGGACACCGGGGAGCTGTTTTTT.